This T cell receptor beta chain appears in the sequencing data of a study of beta chain features in type 1 diabetes. Study-level background: Examined across all samples were just under 110,000,000 sorted cells. Study observations and caveats: Moderately but significantly shorter TCRB CDR3s were found in Type 1 diabetes patients in all four CD4+ subsets.

Per the germline V gene, CDR1 is PRHDT and CDR2 is FYEKMQ (reference sequence). This CDR3 contains 11 residues. Trimming shortened V by 4 bases and J by 5 bases, and 5 bases separated the two germline ends. Expressed TCRB transcripts were sequenced, since all the RNA that had been isolated was reverse transcribed. Sequencing used immunoSEQ multiplex PCR; TCRdb keeps in-frame clones, though not all of them. The table records more than 200,000 clones, 16% of them present only once. This clone came up a few times. Its target is not known. The material sequenced was naive CD4+ T cells from blood. The source is a man aged 30-40 years with type 1 diabetes. The chain has TRBV13 and TRBJ2-5; D is unclear. CDR3 region: CASSSIETQYF. The CDR3 nucleotides read TGTGCCAGCAGCTCGATCGAGACCCAGTACTTC.